This T cell receptor (beta chain) stems from a study of blood T cell repertoires in COVID-19. For the study at large: Italy, Spain and the United States were the sources of the convalescent and acute COVID-19 samples. T cells, B-cell-depleted T cells, or PBMCs provided the cDNA or gDNA that served as material.

In the original workflow: Estimates of nucleated cell counts were drawn from the amplification of reference gene primers. Profiled with immunoSEQ multiplex PCR; TCRdb holds only in-frame clones, not every one. The DNA was the basis for D and trimming; V, J and clone size are from that table. The repertoire includes 95,000 to 100,000 clones, about 90% of them detected once, and more than 3.5% sits in the top ten. Seattle cases were enrolled at active infection and followed longitudinally. The TCR sequence derives from a human donor with COVID-19, enrolled during active disease. The donor label of this sample is uncertain. Material for sequencing was peripheral blood.

The CDR3 region is CASRAPGERNTIYF. The CDR3 nucleotides read TGTGCCAGCAGGGCCCCGGGAGAAAGAAACACCATATATTTT. The V call is TRBV6-5, the J call TRBJ1-3; no reliable D call. Trimming stripped 6 bases from V and 5 bases from J, with 14 bases between. Germline CDR1 is MNHEY and CDR2 is SVGAGI. This CDR3 has 14 residues.